This T cell receptor beta chain was captured in a study of cytomegalovirus exposure and HLA in healthy donors (dated by TCRdb to 2017 to 2019). Notes on the research overall: An earlier analysis of about 530 of the donors reported about 300 Gb of sequence data and 117 million unique TCR beta sequences obtained from some 170 million T cells. An early release covering roughly 600 HLA-typed donors comprised about 310 gigabases of sequencing data and about 90 million unique TCR sequences. Among the approximately 400 genotyped donors, approximately 76% belonged to the genetic ancestry cluster associated with self-reported Caucasian donors. The study aimed to test whether cataloging public T cell receptors could reveal signatures of past pathogen exposure. The T cell repertoires of several hundred subjects were profiled by immunosequencing and related to cytomegalovirus serostatus. Besides the first cohort of more than 650 subjects, a separate validation cohort made up of some 110 different subjects was used. The study combined high-throughput TCR immunosequencing, statistical association of individual TCRs with disease status, and machine learning to predict cytomegalovirus infection status. To study patterns of TCR occurrence, a later analysis re-analyzed previously published TCR beta repertoires from 700 or so donors and added high-resolution HLA genotyping. Rather than drawing on any new phenotypic data, the later analysis identified candidate immune exposures from TCR beta sequences and the way those sequences occurred across donors. To decide whether each TCR beta V gene segment behaved as functional or pseudogenic, an earlier analysis of 587 of the donors relied on high-throughput TCR beta sequencing. Donor age, sex, ethnicity and CMV serostatus were compiled alongside the repertoire data. In a later genetic analysis, genome-wide SNP genotypes for about three fifths of the roughly 670 donors were used, and that subset was treated as a discovery cohort. Every discovery cohort repertoire had been produced on one sequencing platform. Both class I and class II loci were covered by HLA typing, at four-digit resolution. Typing coverage varied by locus: 629-630 donors for A, B, C, DRB1 and DQB1; roughly 500 for DQA1; approximately 610 for DPA1; more than 450 for DPB1. A few DR-DQ haplotypes were handled as single units for association and clustering because linkage in the cohort was strong. On average, 235,054 unique TCR beta nucleotide sequences were sequenced per donor among fewer than 500 genotyped donors of the cohort, with 15% to 20% of those sequences being non-productive.

Broad study findings and their caveats: A few of the identified cytomegalovirus-associated TCR beta chains were confirmed in vitro to be specific for cytomegalovirus antigens. It was suggested by the authors that the approach could potentially be generalized to other disease states and immunological phenotypes. A total of 150 or so TCR beta chains were listed by the study as associated with cytomegalovirus. A later analysis reported that several top co-occurrence clusters appeared linked to parvovirus B19, influenza, CMV and Epstein-Barr virus. Strong co-occurrence of HLA alleles, especially DR and DQ, made assigning TCR associations to individual alleles difficult. A later analysis associated about 17,000 TCR beta sequences with specific HLA alleles at a false discovery rate of 0.05. Linkage disequilibrium might explain the correlated functional status among segregating V segments, but an unknown experimental factor could not be excluded. Because counts were too low, roughly 16 rarely observed V segments, including chromosome 9 orphons, were excluded from the earlier analysis of fewer than 650 of the donors. HLA typing was unavailable for some donors at each locus, so association tests used only the typed subset. For the cohort, immune exposure information was limited to CMV serostatus. In a later genetic analysis, a missense DCLRE1C variant was associated with V-gene and J-gene trimming of TCR beta chains, and the association was replicated in an independent cohort. Only TCR beta chains were sequenced in this cohort, and the absence of alpha or paired-chain data limited detectable features. Some IMGT-functional V segments, including TRBV6-2 and TRBV6-3, could not be distinguished by the 87-base-pair reads and were therefore excluded. An earlier analysis of approximately 590 of the donors showed that most TCR beta V segments appeared in productive rearrangements either about 87% or about 30% of the time, which broadly matched IMGT annotations. A further reported finding was that TCR beta sequences accurately predicted the HLA-A and HLA-B alleles for most subjects in the first cohort. According to a later analysis, most CMV-associated TCR beta chains appeared to be HLA-restricted, and the HLA associations seemed to be driven largely by CMV exposure. A later genetic analysis reported fewer N-insertions in productive TCRs among donors in an Asian-associated ancestry cluster than the approximately 670-donor mean. Most TCR sequences were observed very rarely across donors, whereas some public TCRs were present in many individuals. A cluster of highly shared sequence variants was judged likely to be a technical artifact of the sequencing pipeline. In a later analysis, HLA-associated TCR beta chains were found to be more clonally expanded and to have lower generation probabilities than equally common non-associated chains. In a later analysis, TCR association rates were found to vary across HLA loci, with the most associated TCRs seen for DRB1 alleles and the fewest for HLA-C alleles. In both the original and validation cohorts, the classifier was reported to diagnose cytomegalovirus status with high specificity and sensitivity. The presence/absence analyses assumed that sequencing depth was roughly uniform across donors, and that assumption may not be true.

The cohort consisted of 650 to 700 healthy bone marrow donors. All cohort members were sampled while nominally healthy, although unrecorded immune exposures were likely present. The donor was CMV seronegative and belonged to the group of around 400 seronegative cohort members. A peripheral blood sample was collected from each donor, and TCR beta sequencing was performed on peripheral blood mononuclear cells. Genomic DNA extraction from the blood cell samples was performed with the Qiagen DNeasy Blood Extraction Kit. The protocol used for the library was the immunoSEQ multiplex PCR assay. The multiplex PCR relied on a mix of 60 forward primers for TCR Vbeta segments and 13 reverse primers for TCR Jbeta segments. The CDR3 region of rearranged TCR beta genes was amplified from genomic DNA by a multiplex PCR assay. Amplified TCR beta libraries were sequenced as 87-base-pair reads on the Illumina HiSeq System. Per the authors' processing: Across the 670 or so repertoires, a later analysis counted 80 million or so unique TCR beta chains, approximately 10 million of which were shared by at least two donors. A nearest-neighbor algorithm error-corrected the raw reads and collapsed the reads into unique sequences, merging closely related sequences to remove PCR and sequencing errors. To assign V, D and J gene segments, CDR3 sequences were aligned to IMGT reference sequences. Each retained sequence needed at least a six-nucleotide match to both a V gene segment and a J gene segment. A rearrangement was called productive if the CDR3 had no stop codons and remained in frame with V and J, and every other rearrangement was called non-productive. CDR3 was defined according to IMGT convention as the region running from the second conserved V-encoded cysteine to the conserved J-encoded phenylalanine. The earlier analysis of about 590 of the donors excluded sequences that lacked an unambiguous match to a single V gene segment. An earlier analysis of fewer than 750 of the donors called V segments functional above 56.7% productive rearrangements and segregating when the between-donor standard deviation exceeded 5%. A statistical classification framework was built to diagnose cytomegalovirus status from the catalog of TCR beta chain sequences. In a later analysis, TCR nucleotide sequences were compared against IMGT/GENE-DB human TR gene sequences so that V and J genes could be assigned. Using the TCRdist pipeline, a later analysis assigned CDR3 sequences along with most-parsimonious VDJ recombination scenarios. In a later analysis, each TCR beta chain was defined by its CDR3 amino acid sequence together with its V-gene family, and reads without a unique V-gene family were excluded. To address suspected cross-contamination and a sequencing artifact, a later analysis removed around 600 highly shared, low-generation-probability nucleotide sequences. For each public chain, a later analysis derived a clonal expansion index from normalized ranks of inferred template counts within each repertoire. In a later analysis, generation probabilities were computed with a VDJ recombination model fitted to out-of-frame rearrangements, and the resulting probabilities were checked against IGoR. In a later analysis, hypergeometric tests were used to score TCR-TCR, TCR-HLA and TCR-CMV co-occurrence, with a repertoire-size bias correction applied to TCR pairs. A later analysis estimated false discovery rates by permuting HLA or CMV assignments 20 times. A later analysis grouped co-occurring TCRs with DBSCAN, adding TCRdist sequence similarity when clustering within HLA-allele-positive subsets. For co-occurrence clustering, repertoires with fewer than 30,000 or more than 120,000 public chains were excluded, along with a handful of repertoires with anomalous nucleotide sharing. TCRdb stores this immuneACCESS table with in-frame sequences only. Part of the clones is absent; in the studies checked, under half of the shortfall reflects unresolved V genes, and no reason is known for the rest. That table gives V, J and clone size, and the DNA gave D and trimming. A total of around 130,000 clones appear in this sample, 65% to 90% of them only once. Together, the top ten hold 2.1% of the sample.

With regard to this clone: The antigen it recognizes is unknown. One base away there is no much larger clone; base qualities are not given. The sample contains more than one DNA sequence encoding this CDR3.

From the cysteine up to the phenylalanine, the CDR3 has a length of 16 residues. The CDR3 DNA has 48 bases and is translated from base 1. The CDR1 and CDR2 encoded by the germline V gene are SGHRS and YFSETQ. The trim is 3 bases for V and 0 bases for J, with a gap of 12 bases between the germline ends. The sequencing sample was made of PBMCs. The V gene is TRBV5-1 and the J gene is TRBJ1-4; D gene: possibly TRBD1, on 5 matching bases. The clonotype was recovered from a man between 25 and 39 years old in good health and CMV-seronegative. The nucleotide sequence reads TGCGCCAGCAGCTCCACGACAGATGCAACTAATGAAAAACTGTTTTTT. This yields the protein CASSSTTDATNEKLFF.